This T cell receptor (beta chain) was retrieved from a study of blood T cells in healthy people across ages. This clonotype was seen only a few times. Its cognate antigen is unknown. Germline CDR1 reads MGHRA; CDR2 reads YSYEKL. The junction had 10 bases not matched to a gene; V was cut back by 2 bases and J by 6 bases. The CDR3 runs to 16 residues. Next came a second PCR, run for roughly 7 to 12 cycles, which used a sample-barcoded 5' primer along with a J-beta primer mix. From the 5' RACE reads, TCRdb called clonotypes with MiXCR, one entry per CDR3 protein. This sample has 800,000 to 950,000 distinct CDR3 sequences, with just under 30% found just once. Study findings and constraints: Percentage of naive T cells showed a strong correlation with TCR beta diversity.

This sample was shared with a second study, whose subject was T cells of mothers and their children.

The sequence was obtained from a middle-aged woman in good health. Specimen: blood. The V call is TRBV4-1, the J call TRBJ2-5, with 9 bases identical to TRBD1. The DNA of the CDR3 is TGCGCCAGCAGCCAACCAATCCGGGACAGGGAAAAGACCCAGTACTTC. Translating it yields CASSQPIRDREKTQYF.